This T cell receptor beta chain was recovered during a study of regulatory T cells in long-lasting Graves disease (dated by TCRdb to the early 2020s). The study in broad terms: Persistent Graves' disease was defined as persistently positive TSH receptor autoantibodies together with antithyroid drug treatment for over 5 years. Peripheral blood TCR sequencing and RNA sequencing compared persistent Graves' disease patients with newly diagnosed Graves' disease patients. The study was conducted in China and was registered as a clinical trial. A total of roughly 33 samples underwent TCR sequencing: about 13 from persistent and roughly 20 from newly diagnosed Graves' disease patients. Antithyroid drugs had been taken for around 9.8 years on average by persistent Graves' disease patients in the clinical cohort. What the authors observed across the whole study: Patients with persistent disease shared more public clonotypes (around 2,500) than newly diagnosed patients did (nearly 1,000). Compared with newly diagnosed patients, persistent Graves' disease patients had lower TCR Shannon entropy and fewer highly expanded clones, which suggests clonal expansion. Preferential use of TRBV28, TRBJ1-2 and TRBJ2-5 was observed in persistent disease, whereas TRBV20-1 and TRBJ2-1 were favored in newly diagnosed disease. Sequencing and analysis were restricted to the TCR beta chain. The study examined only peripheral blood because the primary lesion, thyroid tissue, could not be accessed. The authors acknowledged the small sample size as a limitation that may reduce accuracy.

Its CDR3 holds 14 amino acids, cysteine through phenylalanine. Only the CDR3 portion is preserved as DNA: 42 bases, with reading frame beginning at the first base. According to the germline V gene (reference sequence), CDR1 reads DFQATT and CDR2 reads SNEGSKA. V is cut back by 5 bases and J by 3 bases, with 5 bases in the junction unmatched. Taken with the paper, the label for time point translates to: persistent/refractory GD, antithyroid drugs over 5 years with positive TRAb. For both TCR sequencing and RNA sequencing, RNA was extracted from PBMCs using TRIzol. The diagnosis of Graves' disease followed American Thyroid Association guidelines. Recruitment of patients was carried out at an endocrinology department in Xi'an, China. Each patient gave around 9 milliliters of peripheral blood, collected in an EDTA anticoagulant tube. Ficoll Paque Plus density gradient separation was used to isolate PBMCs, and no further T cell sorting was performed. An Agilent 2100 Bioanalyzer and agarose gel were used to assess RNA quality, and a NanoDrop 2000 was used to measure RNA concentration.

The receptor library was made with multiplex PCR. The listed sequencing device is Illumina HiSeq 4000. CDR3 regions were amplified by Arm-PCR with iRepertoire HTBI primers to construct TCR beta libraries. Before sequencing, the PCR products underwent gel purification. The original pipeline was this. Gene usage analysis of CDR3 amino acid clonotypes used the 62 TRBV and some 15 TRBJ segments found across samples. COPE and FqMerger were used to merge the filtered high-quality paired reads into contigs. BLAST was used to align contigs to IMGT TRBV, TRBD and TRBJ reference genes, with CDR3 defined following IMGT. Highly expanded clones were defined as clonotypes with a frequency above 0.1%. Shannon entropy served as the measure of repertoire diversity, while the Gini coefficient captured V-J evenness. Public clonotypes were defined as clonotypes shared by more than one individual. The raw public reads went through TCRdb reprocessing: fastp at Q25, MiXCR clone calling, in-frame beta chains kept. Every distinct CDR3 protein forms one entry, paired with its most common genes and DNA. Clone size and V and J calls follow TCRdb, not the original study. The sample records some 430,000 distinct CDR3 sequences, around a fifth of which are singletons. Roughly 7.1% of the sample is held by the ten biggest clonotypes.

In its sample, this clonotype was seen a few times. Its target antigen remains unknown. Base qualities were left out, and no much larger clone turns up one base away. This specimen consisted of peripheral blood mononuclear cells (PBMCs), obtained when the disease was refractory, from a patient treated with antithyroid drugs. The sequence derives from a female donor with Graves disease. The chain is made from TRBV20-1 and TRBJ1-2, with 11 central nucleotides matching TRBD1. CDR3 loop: CSAWGQGVDYGYTF. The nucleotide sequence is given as TGCAGTGCTTGGGGACAGGGGGTTGACTATGGCTACACCTTC.